Shown below are 31 T cell receptor beta chains from a single sample sequenced in a study of multiple sclerosis patients with progressive multifocal leukoencephalopathy. Noted time point: time of PML onset. Using immunoSEQ multiplex PCR, the repertoire was profiled, and TCRdb retains in-frame clones only, with some absent. Of 30,000 or so clones in the sample, roughly 87% were seen once. Sequenced material: PBMCs, taken from a patient treated with natalizumab. These receptors were obtained from a human donor with progressive multifocal leukoencephalopathy.

This chain uses TRBV9 with TRBJ1-4, with TRBD1 as a possible D gene (5 bases). The CDR3 sequence is 15 residues long. V was shortened by 2 bases and J by 5 bases, with 13 bases between the two germline ends. The germline V gene has CDR1 SGDLS and CDR2 YYNGEE. The CDR3 nucleotides read TGTGCCAGCAGCGTCACCGGGACCTTAAATGAAAAACTGTTTTTT. This gives the protein CASSVTGTLNEKLFF.

This clone came up a few times. J is TRBJ1-5 and V is TRBV7-8; the match to TRBD1 covers 7 bases. The CDR3 has 15 residues. Trimming cost V 1 base and J 4 bases; bases outside gene matches: 4. CDR1 is SGHVS, CDR2 FQNEAQ, per germline. The CDR3 sequence is CASSLGQGRNQPQHF. CDR3 nucleotides: TGTGCCAGCAGCTTAGGACAGGGTCGGAATCAGCCCCAGCATTTT. Variable domain in full (rest from reference TRBV7-8 and TRBJ1-5): GAGVSQSPRYKVAKRGQDVALRCDPISGHVSLFWYQQALGQGPEFLTYFQNEAQLDKSGLPSDRFFAERPEGSVSTLKIQRTQQEDSAVYLCASSLGQGRNQPQHFGDGTRLSIL.

The chain has TRBV15 and TRBJ1-5, with unresolved D. The CDR3 runs 14 residues. CDR1 and CDR2 (germline): LNHNV, YYDKDF (reference sequence). V was pared by 1 base and J by 6 bases, with 10 bases between. Here the CDR3 DNA reads TGTGCCACCAGCAGAGGAGATTTAGGTCAGCCCCAGCATTTT. Its protein product is CATSRGDLGQPQHF.

V and J are TRBV28 and TRBJ2-1; D may correspond to TRBD1 or TRBD2 (5 bases each). This CDR3 has 15 amino acids. Trimming stripped 8 bases from V and 4 bases from J, with 18 bases between. Germline V gene lookup returns CDR1 MDHEN and CDR2 SYDVKM. Here the CDR3 reads CASCSGGGAYNEQFF. In nucleotides, the CDR3 is TGTGCCAGCTGCTCCGGAGGTGGGGCATACAATGAGCAGTTCTTC.

The chain couples TRBV7-2 to TRBJ1-1; D may be TRBD1 (5 bases). Germline V gene sequence: CDR1 SGHTA, CDR2 FQGNSA. The CDR3 runs 13 residues. V lost 6 bases and J 0 bases, leaving 8 bases between the germline ends. The CDR3 loop reads CASRQQVNTEAFF. CDR3 nucleotides: TGTGCCAGCAGACAACAGGTGAACACTGAAGCTTTCTTT.

The chain recombines TRBV5-4 with TRBJ2-1; TRBD2 matches 7 bases. The CDR3 spans 12 residues. Germline-derived CDR1 and CDR2 are SGHNT and YYREEE (reference sequence). The ends lost 7 bases at V and 10 bases at J; junction bases unmatched: 8. This CDR3 is CASGATGGEQFF. The CDR3 DNA follows: TGTGCCAGCGGAGCGACGGGAGGCGAGCAGTTCTTC.

This clone appeared a few times. The V gene is TRBV7-3, the J gene TRBJ1-2; D is possibly TRBD1 (5 bases). The CDR3 is made up of 15 amino acids. V lost 5 bases to trimming and J lost 4 bases, with 17 bases between them. Germline V gives CDR1 SGHTA, CDR2 FQGTGA. CDR3 residues: CASSGTGGTAYGYTF. The CDR3 DNA reads as TGTGCCAGCAGCGGCACGGGGGGTACTGCCTATGGCTACACCTTC.

The CDR3 DNA sequence: TGCGCCAGCAGCCGTCGGACCGGTACCGGGGAGCTGTTTTTT. Translated: CASSRRTGTGELFF. The V and J genes are TRBV4-3 and TRBJ2-2; D remains ambiguous. The CDR3 is 14 residues long. V lost 4 bases and J lost 5, with 11 bases in between. Germline loops: CDR1 LGHNA, CDR2 YSLEER.

The rearrangement joins TRBV4-2 to TRBJ2-3, with 7 bases fitting TRBD2. The CDR3 covers 15 residues. V lost 1 base, J lost 2 bases, and 3 bases stayed unmatched. The germline V gene encodes CDR1 LGHNA and CDR2 YNFKEQ. The CDR3 DNA follows: TGTGCCAGCAGCCAAGCCGGGACTATCACAGATACGCAGTATTTT. It encodes CASSQAGTITDTQYF.

The rearrangement uses TRBV27 and TRBJ2-7; D might be TRBD2 (6 bases). Trimming removed 8 bases from V and 0 bases from J, with 29 bases in between. Germline-derived CDR1 and CDR2 are MNHEY and SMNVEV (reference sequence). The CDR3 length is 19 residues. The CDR3 DNA follows: TGTGCCAGCTTACGGCGGGGTAGCGCCAACTGGGGAAGCTCCTACGAGCAGTACTTC. Translation gives CASLRRGSANWGSSYEQYF.

This clone was observed a single time. The chain combines TRBV7-9 with TRBJ2-2; D unresolved. Trimming removed 4 bases at V and 0 bases at J, with 6 bases between. Germline V gene lookup returns CDR1 SEHNR and CDR2 FQNEAQ (reference sequence). CDR3 length: 14 amino acids. CDR3 region: CASSSGSNTGELFF. The CDR3, as DNA: TGTGCCAGCAGCTCTGGATCGAACACCGGGGAGCTGTTTTTT. The whole variable domain, remainder taken from reference TRBV7-9 and TRBJ2-2, is DTGVSQNPRHKITKRGQNVTFRCDPISEHNRLYWYRQTLGQGPEFLTYFQNEAQLEKSRLLSDRFSAERPKGSFSTLEIQRTEQGDSAMYLCASSSGSNTGELFFGEGSRLTVL.

The chain links TRBV13 to TRBJ1-4, with 9 positions matching TRBD1. The junction had 19 bases not matched to a gene; V was cut back by 2 bases and J by 12 bases. The CDR3 runs 18 residues. The germline CDR1 and CDR2 sequences are PRHDT and FYEKMQ (reference sequence). This chain's CDR3 is CASSLRDREDEMNGQLFF. CDR3 nucleotides: TGTGCCAGCAGCTTAAGGGACAGGGAGGATGAAATGAATGGACAACTGTTTTTT.

This clone was picked up one time. Written as DNA, the CDR3 is TGCAGCGTTGAAAGCGTCACAGGGTGGGGCACAGATACGCAGTATTTT. Amino acids: CSVESVTGWGTDTQYF. The chain uses TRBV29-1 and TRBJ2-3; tentatively, D is TRBD1 (6 bases). CDR3 length: 16 amino acids. The germline V and J ends were trimmed by 2 bases and 1 base, with 16 bases remaining between them. Germline lookup yields CDR1 SQVTM and CDR2 ANQGSEA.

The chain combines TRBV27 with TRBJ2-1; 11 bases match TRBD2. Per germline, CDR1 MNHEY and CDR2 SMNVEV (reference sequence). The CDR3 length is 15 residues. The J segment lost 2 bases and the V segment lost 5 bases, leaving 2 bases of the junction unmatched. The DNA for the CDR3 is TGTGCCAGCAGTGTAGCGGGAGGGACCTACAATGAGCAGTTCTTC. Translated: CASSVAGGTYNEQFF.

This chain joins TRBV5-1 and TRBJ1-3; D not resolved. Trimming removed 0 bases from V and 0 bases from J, with 4 bases in between. There are 14 residues in the CDR3. The germline CDR1 and CDR2 sequences are SGHRS and YFSETQ. The CDR3 sequence: CASSLDNSGNTIYF. CDR3 in DNA: TGCGCCAGCAGCTTGGACAACTCTGGAAACACCATATATTTT.

This clone was counted a single time. The junction departs from germline at one end; a sequencing error may be responsible. The genes are TRBV27 and TRBJ1-3; TRBD1 might be the D (5 bases). CDR3 length: 13 residues. Germline CDR1 reads MNHEY; CDR2 reads SMNVEV (reference sequence). Here the CDR3 DNA reads TGTGCCAGCAGGGAGGCAGGGCTGAACACCGTATATTTT. It is translated as CASREAGLNTVYF.

The V gene is TRBV5-1, the J gene TRBJ2-3, with D tentatively TRBD2 (5 bases). The germline V and J ends were trimmed by 4 bases and 0 bases, with 12 bases remaining between them. The CDR3 sequence is 15 residues long. Germline V lookup: CDR1 SGHRS, CDR2 YFSETQ. The CDR3, as DNA: TGCGCCAGCAGCATACTAGGGTCTAGCACAGATACGCAGTATTTT. Protein sequence: CASSILGSSTDTQYF. Filled out from reference TRBV5-1 and TRBJ2-3, the complete variable domain reads KAGVTQTPRYLIKTRGQQVTLSCSPISGHRSVSWYQQTPGQGLQFLFEYFSETQRNKGNFPGRFSGRQFSNSRSEMNVSTLELGDSALYLCASSILGSSTDTQYFGPGTRLTVL.

The gene calls are TRBV7-2 and TRBJ2-5, with 12 bases that match TRBD2. With the DNA end fitting TRBJ2-7 better, the J assignment may be wrong. The germline CDR1 and CDR2 sequences are SGHTA and FQGNSA. This CDR3 comprises 17 residues. CDR3 sequence: CASSRGATSGRFDEQYF. The CDR3 bases are TGTGCCAGCAGTCGAGGGGCGACTAGCGGGAGATTCGACGAGCAGTACTTC.

As DNA, the CDR3 is TGTGCCAGCAGCCCCCGGGACAGGGGGCGGACTGAAGCTTTCTTT. This encodes CASSPRDRGRTEAFF. The J gene is TRBJ1-1, the V gene TRBV14; 12 nucleotides match TRBD1. V lost 4 bases to trimming and J lost 5 bases; unmatched junction nucleotides: 5. This CDR3 has 15 residues. Looked up from germline, CDR1 is SGHDN and CDR2 is FVKESK. Drawing the rest from reference TRBV14 and TRBJ1-1, the complete variable domain is EAGVTQFPSHSVIEKGQTVTLRCDPISGHDNLYWYRRVMGKEIKFLLHFVKESKQDESGMPNNRFLAERTGGTYSTLKVQPAELEDSGVYFCASSPRDRGRTEAFFGQGTRLTVV.

As concerns this clone: One end of the junction fails to match germline, which may point to a read error. This same CDR3 is encoded by further DNA sequences in the sample. The gene calls are TRBV7-2 and TRBJ1-1, with unresolved D. The CDR3 loop spans 14 amino acids. The germline CDR1 and CDR2 sequences are SGHTA and FQGNSA. The CDR3 region is CASSLSGRNTEAFF. In DNA form, the CDR3 reads TGTGCCAGCAGCTTATCCGGCAGGAACACTGAAGCCTTCTTT. The full variable domain, rest sourced from reference TRBV7-2 and TRBJ1-1, is GAGVSQSPSNKVTEKGKDVELRCDPISGHTALYWYRQSLGQGLEFLIYFQGNSAPDKSGLPSDRFSAERTGGSVSTLTIQRTQQEDSAVYLCASSLSGRNTEAFFGQGTRLTVV.

The V call is TRBV19, the J call TRBJ1-4; 8 positions agree with TRBD1. This CDR3 is 16 amino acids long. CDR1 is LNHDA and CDR2 is SQIVND in the germline V gene (reference sequence). V trimming: 0 bases; J trimming: 5 bases; junction bases outside the gene matches: 5. CDR3 loop: CASSIDGQGLNEKLFF. The CDR3 nucleotides are TGTGCCAGTAGTATAGATGGACAGGGCCTAAATGAAAAACTGTTTTTT.

DNA of the CDR3: TGCGCCAGCGGGCAGGGAGAAAGGCAGTACTTC. Its translation is CASGQGERQYF. The rearrangement links TRBV5-1 to TRBJ2-7, with D perhaps TRBD1 or TRBD2 (5 bases each). Germline assignment: CDR1 SGHRS and CDR2 YFSETQ. Trimming pared 7 bases from V and 9 bases from J, leaving 14 bases between. This CDR3 region has 11 residues. The whole variable domain, filled in from reference TRBV5-1 and TRBJ2-7, reads KAGVTQTPRYLIKTRGQQVTLSCSPISGHRSVSWYQQTPGQGLQFLFEYFSETQRNKGNFPGRFSGRQFSNSRSEMNVSTLELGDSALYLCASGQGERQYFGPGTRLTVT.

The V gene is TRBV28, the J gene TRBJ1-1; a possible D gene is TRBD1 (6 bases). Germline loops: CDR1 MDHEN, CDR2 SYDVKM. The ends were cut back, 2 bases at V and 11 bases at J, with 12 bases in the middle. The CDR3 extends over 12 amino acids. CDR3 loop: CASSLITGSAFF. CDR3 DNA: TGTGCCAGCAGTTTAATAACAGGGTCGGCTTTCTTT.

This chain joins TRBV4-1 and TRBJ1-2, with TRBD1 as a possible D gene (6 bases). V lost 3 bases and J 3 bases, leaving 8 bases between the germline ends. The CDR3 has 13 residues. CDR1 is MGHRA and CDR2 is YSYEKL in the germline V gene. In DNA, the CDR3 is TGCGCCAGCAGCCAGGACAGTTACTATGGCTACACCTTC. Translating gives CASSQDSYYGYTF.

In its sample, this clone was seen a few times. J is TRBJ1-2 and V is TRBV6-5; TRBD1 is a possible D gene (6 bases). The CDR3 covers 15 residues. With 4 bases removed from V and 8 bases from J, the gap between germline ends came to 20 bases. Germline V lookup: CDR1 MNHEY, CDR2 SVGAGI. The CDR3 sequence: CASSSAESGAGGYTF. DNA for the CDR3: TGTGCCAGCAGTTCCGCCGAGTCGGGGGCTGGGGGCTACACCTTC.

In this sample, this clone turned up once. The V call is TRBV7-8, the J call TRBJ2-5; 7 bases fit TRBD2. The germline V gene has CDR1 SGHVS and CDR2 FQNEAQ. Trimming removed 3 bases from V and 11 bases from J; junction bases left unmatched: 18. CDR3 size: 16 residues. CDR3 amino acids: CASSLPLAELAYKQYF. The CDR3 nucleotides read TGTGCCAGCAGCTTGCCTCTAGCGGAGCTCGCCTACAAGCAGTACTTC.

The genes are TRBV9 and TRBJ2-3, with D perhaps matching TRBD2 (6 bases). The CDR3 is 15 residues long. Germline-derived CDR1 and CDR2 are SGDLS and YYNGEE. V was pared by 0 bases and J by 1 base, with 9 bases between. CDR3 nucleotides: TGTGCCAGCAGCGTAGCGGGAGATCGCACAGATACGCAGTATTTT. Translating gives CASSVAGDRTDTQYF. The full variable domain, with the rest looked up from reference TRBV9 and TRBJ2-3, is DSGVTQTPKHLITATGQRVTLRCSPRSGDLSVYWYQQSLDQGLQFLIQYYNGEERAKGNILERFSAQQFPDLHSELNLSSLELGDSALYFCASSVAGDRTDTQYFGPGTRLTVL.

There are a few counts of this clone. The V and J genes are TRBV19 and TRBJ1-2; 7 positions match TRBD1. Germline lookup yields CDR1 LNHDA and CDR2 SQIVND (reference sequence). There are 13 residues in the CDR3. Trimming cost V 6 bases and J 8 bases; bases outside gene matches: 9. The CDR3 DNA reads as TGTGCCAGTAGCACTGGAGGGGGCTTCGGCTACACCTTC. This translates into CASSTGGGFGYTF.

The rearrangement links TRBV9 to TRBJ1-1; possibly TRBD1 for D (6 bases). Germline-derived CDR1 and CDR2 are SGDLS and YYNGEE. V was pared by 0 bases and J by 9 bases, with 18 bases between. CDR3 length: 15 residues. The CDR3 bases are TGTGCCAGCAGCGTAGCGCCAGGGGAACCCCTTCAAGCTTTCTTT. Protein sequence: CASSVAPGEPLQAFF. Full variable domain (rest looked up from reference TRBV9 and TRBJ1-1): DSGVTQTPKHLITATGQRVTLRCSPRSGDLSVYWYQQSLDQGLQFLIQYYNGEERAKGNILERFSAQQFPDLHSELNLSSLELGDSALYFCASSVAPGEPLQAFFGQGTRLTVV.

This chain links TRBV28 with TRBJ1-2; D may be TRBD1 (5 bases). Trimming took off 4 bases at V and 4 bases at J, with 13 bases between the two ends. The V gene's germline CDR1 is MDHEN and CDR2 SYDVKM. The CDR3 is made up of 14 amino acids. In nucleotides, the CDR3 is TGTGCCAGCAGTTCCCCTGGGGGTCTCTATGGCTACACCTTC. It specifies CASSSPGGLYGYTF.

This CDR3 reads CASSQDGGTGPQHF. For the CDR3, the DNA is TGTGCCAGCAGCCAAGATGGGGGGACAGGGCCCCAGCATTTT. This rearrangement joins TRBV4-2 to TRBJ1-5, with 8 nucleotides matching TRBD1. V lost 0 bases and J lost 9; bases outside the gene matches: 4. CDR1 and CDR2 from the germline V gene are LGHNA and YNFKEQ. CDR3 length: 14 amino acids.